What follows are 31 T cell receptor beta chains derived from one specimen sequenced in a study of post-analysis software for immune sequencing data. These receptors have no identified antigens. Study outcomes and limitations: About five TRBV segments, including TRBV5-6, TRBV5-1 and TRBV20-1, were more frequent in patients than controls.

Unique molecular identifiers were carried by the TCR beta cDNA libraries. TCRdb used MiXCR to reprocess the PCR reads, holding one entry per CDR3 protein. The profile covers 600,000 to 700,000 distinct CDR3 sequences, with 55% to 70% appearing a single time and 11% taken by the ten largest. Input material: blood. All receptors derive from a girl aged 2 to 10 with multiple sclerosis.

The table lists this clonotype with a few counts. CDR3 nucleotides: TGTGCCATCAGTGGGCAGCGGGGGAGCCAAGAGACCCAGTACTTC. Translation: CAISGQRGSQETQYF. J is TRBJ2-5 and V is TRBV10-3, with 8 bases fitting TRBD2. Germline V lookup: CDR1 ENHRY, CDR2 SYGVKD. The CDR3 is made up of 15 amino acids. J was trimmed by 1 base and V by 4 bases; bases with no gene match: 5.

This clonotype appeared once. This chain links TRBV4-2 with TRBJ2-1; a weak D match, TRBD1 (6 bases). The CDR3 is 13 residues long. The germline gives CDR1 LGHNA, CDR2 YNFKEQ. The germline V and J ends were trimmed by 7 bases and 7 bases, with 14 bases remaining between them. Here the CDR3 DNA reads TGTGCCAGCACCCCATTGAGGGGGAATGAGCAGTTCTTC. Protein sequence: CASTPLRGNEQFF.

The chain links TRBV6-6 to TRBJ2-7, with 15 bases aligning to TRBD2. TRBJ2-5 matches the DNA end more closely, so the J call is doubtful. The CDR3 runs to 14 residues. In germline, CDR1 is MNHNY, CDR2 SVGAGI (reference sequence). The CDR3 nucleotides read TGTGCCAGCAGGGGGACTAGCGGGGGGGAGACCCAGTACTTC. Protein: CASRGTSGGETQYF.

This chain uses TRBV4-1 with TRBJ2-5; D is tentatively TRBD1 or TRBD2 (5 bases each). The J call may be incorrect, as the DNA end agrees better with TRBJ2-7. The germline V gene has CDR1 MGHRA and CDR2 YSYEKL. This CDR3 region has 14 residues. The CDR3, as DNA: TGCGCCAGCAGCCAAGCGGCAGGGACCCACGAGCAGTACTTC. It translates to CASSQAAGTHEQYF.

This clonotype has a single count. The chain links TRBV29-1 to TRBJ2-1; 7 nucleotides line up with TRBD1. Looked up from germline, CDR1 is SQVTM and CDR2 is ANQGSEA. The CDR3 has 15 residues. J gave up 0 bases and V 5 bases, and 7 bases lay outside the gene matches. CDR3 amino acids: CSVMTGPSSYNEQFF. The CDR3, as DNA: TGCAGCGTTATGACAGGGCCAAGCTCCTACAATGAGCAGTTCTTC.

DNA of the CDR3: TGTGCCAGCAGTTACTCGGACAGGCCGAGGGAAAAACTGTTTTTT. Translated, it gives CASSYSDRPREKLFF. The chain is built from TRBV6-6 and TRBJ1-4; 7 bases match TRBD1. The CDR3 is 15 amino acids. Germline values: CDR1 MNHNY, CDR2 SVGAGI (reference sequence). J was trimmed by 8 bases and V by 0 bases; bases with no gene match: 6.

V usage is TRBV11-3 and J usage is TRBJ2-1; 15 bases align to TRBD2. The length of the CDR3 is 17 residues. Losses at the gene ends were 1 base for V and 8 bases for J; bases not matched to a gene: 6. CDR1 SGHNT and CDR2 YENEEA come from the germline V gene. The CDR3 loop is CASSLGTSGRANDEQFF. The CDR3 nucleotides read TGTGCCAGCAGCTTAGGGACTAGCGGGAGGGCCAACGATGAGCAGTTCTTC.

Written as DNA, the CDR3 is TGTGCCAGCAGCTCCCGTCGGGTAGCAGTGGGCGATACGCAGTATTTT. Encoded protein: CASSSRRVAVGDTQYF. The V and J genes are TRBV7-8 and TRBJ2-3, with no clear D. Germline assignment: CDR1 SGHVS and CDR2 FQNEAQ. The CDR3 length is 16 residues. Deletions cut 4 bases from V and 6 bases from J, with 20 bases between.

The rearrangement uses TRBV5-5 and TRBJ1-2; maybe TRBD1 (6 bases). The CDR3 is made up of 16 amino acids. The germline gives CDR1 SGHKS, CDR2 YYEKEE (reference sequence). V shed 0 bases and J shed 0 bases, with 12 bases lying between them. CDR3 nucleotide sequence: TGTGCCAGCAGCTTGGGGATCGCAGGGGCTAACTATGGCTACACCTTC. Translating it yields CASSLGIAGANYGYTF.

This clonotype was counted between two and nine times. This chain uses TRBV29-1 with TRBJ2-5, with TRBD2 matching over 8 bases. The CDR3 runs to 13 residues. Germline V gives CDR1 SQVTM, CDR2 ANQGSEA. V trimming: 5 bases; J trimming: 1 base; junction bases outside the gene matches: 3. CDR3: CSVTGTSQETQYF. The CDR3 DNA sequence: TGCAGCGTTACCGGGACTAGCCAAGAGACCCAGTACTTC. Based on the CDR3 plus reference TRBV29-1 and TRBJ2-5, the full variable domain is SAVISQKPSRDICQRGTSLTIQCQVDSQVTMMFWYRQQPGQSLTLIATANQGSEATYESGFVIDKFPISRPNLTFSTLTVSNMSPEDSSIYLCSVTGTSQETQYFGPGTRLLVL.

The genes are TRBV6-2 or TRBV6-3 and TRBJ2-1, with 10 positions matching TRBD1. J gave up 1 base and V 7 bases, and 4 bases lay outside the gene matches. The CDR3 is made up of 15 amino acids. Looked up from germline, CDR1 is MNHEY and CDR2 is SVGEGT. The CDR3 loop is CASTTGQGSYNEQFF. CDR3 in DNA: TGTGCCAGCACCACGGGACAGGGGTCCTACAATGAGCAGTTCTTC.

V is TRBV20-1 and J is TRBJ1-4; no clear D. Trimming pared 1 base from V and 4 bases from J, leaving 13 bases between. Germline CDR1 reads DFQATT; CDR2 reads SNEGSKA (reference sequence). The CDR3 loop spans 15 amino acids. The CDR3 protein is CSARGYEADNEKLFF. Written as DNA, the CDR3 is TGCAGTGCTAGAGGCTATGAGGCAGATAATGAAAAACTGTTTTTT.

The chain couples TRBV6-5 to TRBJ1-1; 7 nucleotides line up with TRBD1. There are 16 residues in the CDR3. Trimming cost V 5 bases and J 3 bases; bases outside gene matches: 12. Per germline, CDR1 MNHEY and CDR2 SVGAGI. CDR3 sequence reads: CASSIRKGARDTEAFF. CDR3 DNA: TGTGCCAGCAGTATCCGGAAGGGGGCGAGGGACACTGAAGCTTTCTTT.

This clonotype was observed once. The V gene is TRBV7-9, the J gene TRBJ1-2; TRBD1 agrees at 12 bases. V trimming: 1 base; J trimming: 6 bases; junction bases outside the gene matches: 12. This CDR3 spans 18 amino acids. Germline loops: CDR1 SEHNR, CDR2 FQNEAQ (reference sequence). The DNA of the CDR3 is TGTGCCAGCAGCTTAGGAAACTTCGCGGGACAGGGGGCCGATGGCTACACCTTC. Its protein product is CASSLGNFAGQGADGYTF.

CDR3 sequence (DNA): TGTGCCAGCAGTTTAGCAGGGACAGGGGGCAATTCACCCCTCCACTTT. Translating gives CASSLAGTGGNSPLHF. The rearrangement links TRBV12-3 or TRBV12-4 to TRBJ1-6; the match to TRBD1 covers 12 bases. The CDR3 spans 16 residues. J gave up 7 bases and V 0 bases, and 1 base lay outside the gene matches.

CDR3 nucleotides: TGTGCCAGCAGCGTAGATGGAGGCTACTACGAGCAGTACTTC. Translated, it gives CASSVDGGYYEQYF. This chain uses TRBV9 with TRBJ2-7; perhaps TRBD2 as D (5 bases). This CDR3 has 14 amino acids. Germline V gene lookup returns CDR1 SGDLS and CDR2 YYNGEE. With 0 bases removed from V and 3 bases from J, the gap between germline ends came to 10 bases.

This CDR3 reads CASSLAASKTQYF. CDR3 DNA sequence: TGTGCCAGCAGCTTAGCCGCAAGCAAGACCCAGTACTTC. The rearrangement links TRBV7-2 to TRBJ2-5, with no clear D. V was cut by 0 bases and J by 6 bases, with 8 bases left in between. The CDR3 loop spans 13 amino acids. CDR1 and CDR2 (germline): SGHTA, FQGNSA.

This clonotype was picked up one time. The chain combines TRBV7-9 with TRBJ2-7; D is uncertain. Germline CDR1 reads SEHNR; CDR2 reads FQNEAQ (reference sequence). This CDR3 region has 16 residues. Trimming pared 3 bases from V and 0 bases from J, leaving 15 bases between. In DNA form, the CDR3 reads TGTGCCAGCAGCTTCTCCTGGCAGAGCAGCTCCTACGAGCAGTACTTC. This codes for CASSFSWQSSSYEQYF.

The rearrangement links TRBV7-2 to TRBJ2-1; the match to TRBD2 covers 8 bases. The trim removed 5 bases at V and 7 bases at J, leaving 22 bases unmatched. The germline CDR1 and CDR2 sequences are SGHTA and FQGNSA. The CDR3 spans 19 residues. The chain's CDR3 is CASSPKVRFIAGGWNEQFF. CDR3 bases: TGTGCCAGCAGCCCGAAGGTTAGGTTTATTGCGGGAGGTTGGAATGAGCAGTTCTTC.

This clonotype showed up just a few times. This chain uses TRBV2 with TRBJ2-5; a possible D gene is TRBD1 (5 bases). Near its end, the DNA agrees better with TRBJ2-7, so the J call may be wrong. Germline CDR1 reads SNHLY; CDR2 reads FYNNEI. The CDR3 has 13 residues. The CDR3 nucleotides read TGTGCCAGCAGTGAAATTGGGGCTAACGAGCAGTACTTC. It is translated as CASSEIGANEQYF.

The genes are TRBV18 and TRBJ2-1, with 7 bases lining up with TRBD1. Looked up from germline, CDR1 is KGHSH and CDR2 is LQKENI. This CDR3 contains 14 residues. J gave up 3 bases and V 4 bases, and 3 bases lay outside the gene matches. CDR3 in DNA: TGTGCCAGCTCACTACGGGACAGCTACAATGAGCAGTTCTTC. This gives the protein CASSLRDSYNEQFF.

The chain links TRBV29-1 to TRBJ1-2; a possible D gene is TRBD1 (6 bases). Per the germline V gene, CDR1 is SQVTM and CDR2 is ANQGSEA. This CDR3 is built from 15 residues. Trimming removed 0 bases at V and 0 bases at J, with 11 bases between. The DNA for the CDR3 is TGCAGCGTTGAAGAGGGGGCCTTAGCTAACTATGGCTACACCTTC. As protein: CSVEEGALANYGYTF.

This clonotype is a singleton in its sample. The gene calls are TRBV20-1 and TRBJ1-1; TRBD1 is a possible D gene (5 bases). Germline assignment: CDR1 DFQATT and CDR2 SNEGSKA (reference sequence). The CDR3 loop spans 14 amino acids. Between the trimmed V and J ends, which lost 0 bases and 6 bases, there was a span of 14 bases. The CDR3, as DNA: TGCAGTGCTAGAGATGACGGAAGGGGAGCTGAAGCTTTCTTT. Its protein is CSARDDGRGAEAFF.

The chain recombines TRBV6-2 or TRBV6-3 with TRBJ2-4, with D perhaps matching TRBD2 (6 bases). Deletions cut 4 bases from V and 3 bases from J, with 19 bases between. The CDR3 is made up of 17 amino acids. The V gene's germline CDR1 is MNHEY and CDR2 SVGEGT. The CDR3 nucleotides read TGTGCCAGCAGTTCCCCGTCGAGCTGGGAGGACAAAAACATTCAGTACTTC. This encodes CASSSPSSWEDKNIQYF.

The count of this clonotype is one. This chain links TRBV4-1 with TRBJ1-1; no clear D gene. CDR1 and CDR2 (germline): MGHRA, YSYEKL. This CDR3 spans 15 amino acids. V lost 3 bases to trimming and J lost 1 base, with 12 bases between them. CDR3 coding DNA: TGCGCCAGCAGCCACCCCCCAGGAAAGAACACTGAAGCTTTCTTT. Protein product: CASSHPPGKNTEAFF.

The chain has TRBV11-1 and TRBJ2-1; 9 positions agree with TRBD2. The V and J ends lost 5 bases and 10 bases, in that order; junction bases with no gene match: 18. From germline, CDR1 is SGHAT and CDR2 FQDESV (reference sequence). The CDR3 covers 17 residues. The CDR3 nucleotides read TGTGCCAGCAGCCCCTCGACGGGACTAGCCGTCGCCGGAGAGCAGTTCTTC. It encodes CASSPSTGLAVAGEQFF.

With regard to this clonotype: An end of the junction does not agree with germline; a read error may underlie this. This chain joins TRBV11-2 and TRBJ2-1; 12 nucleotides match TRBD1. The CDR3 runs 15 residues. Germline assignment: CDR1 SGHAT and CDR2 FQNNGV. This CDR3 reads CASSSRDRGRDEQCF. For the CDR3, the DNA is TGTGCCAGCAGCTCCCGGGACAGGGGGCGCGATGAGCAGTGCTTC.

The V call is TRBV24-1, the J call TRBJ2-5; TRBD1 matches 10 bases. The CDR3 is 16 residues long. The germline gives CDR1 KGHDR, CDR2 SFDVKD. Germline trimming cut 3 bases from V and 4 bases from J; bases unmatched to any gene: 7. The CDR3 DNA is TGTGCCACCAGTGATATAGGGACAGGGGACCGAGAGACCCAGTACTTC. Translated: CATSDIGTGDRETQYF.

This clonotype was counted a few times. V and J are TRBV5-1 and TRBJ2-3, with TRBD2 matching 11 bases. V shed 3 bases, J shed 0 bases, and the junction held 3 bases outside the gene matches. Germline CDR1 SGHRS, CDR2 YFSETQ. The CDR3 contains 16 residues. Written as DNA, the CDR3 is TGCGCCAGCAGCTGGGGACTAGCGGATAGCACAGATACGCAGTATTTT. Translating it yields CASSWGLADSTDTQYF.

This sequence joins TRBV20-1 and TRBJ1-2; D remains ambiguous. Germline V gives CDR1 DFQATT, CDR2 SNEGSKA (reference sequence). The V gene lost 3 bases and the J gene lost 6 bases, with 14 bases spanning the gap. This CDR3 is 13 amino acids long. The CDR3 reads CSASQAPWDGYTF. DNA for the CDR3: TGCAGTGCTAGTCAGGCGCCGTGGGATGGCTACACCTTC.

The chain uses TRBV29-1 and TRBJ2-3; D is unresolved. This CDR3 is built from 12 residues. Germline CDR1 SQVTM, CDR2 ANQGSEA. Trimming pared 3 bases from V and 3 bases from J, leaving 7 bases between. For the CDR3, the DNA is TGCAGCGTTGAGCGGTTTACAGATACGCAGTATTTT. Translation gives CSVERFTDTQYF.